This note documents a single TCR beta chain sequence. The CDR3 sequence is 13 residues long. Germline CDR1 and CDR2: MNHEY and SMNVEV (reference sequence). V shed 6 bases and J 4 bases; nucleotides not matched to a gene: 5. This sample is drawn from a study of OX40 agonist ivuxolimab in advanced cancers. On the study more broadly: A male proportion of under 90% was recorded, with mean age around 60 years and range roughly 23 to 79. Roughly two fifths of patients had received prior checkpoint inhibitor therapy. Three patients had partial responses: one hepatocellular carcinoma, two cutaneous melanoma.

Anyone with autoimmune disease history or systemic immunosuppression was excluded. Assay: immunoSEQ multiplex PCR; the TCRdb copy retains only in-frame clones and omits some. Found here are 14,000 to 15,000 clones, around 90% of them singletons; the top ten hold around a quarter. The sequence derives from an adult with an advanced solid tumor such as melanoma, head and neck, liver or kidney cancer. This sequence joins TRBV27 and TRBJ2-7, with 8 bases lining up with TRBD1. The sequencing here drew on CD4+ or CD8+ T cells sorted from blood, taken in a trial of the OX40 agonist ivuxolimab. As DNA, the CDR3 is TGTGCCAGCAGCACGGACAGGGTTTACGAGCAGTACTTC. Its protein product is CASSTDRVYEQYF.